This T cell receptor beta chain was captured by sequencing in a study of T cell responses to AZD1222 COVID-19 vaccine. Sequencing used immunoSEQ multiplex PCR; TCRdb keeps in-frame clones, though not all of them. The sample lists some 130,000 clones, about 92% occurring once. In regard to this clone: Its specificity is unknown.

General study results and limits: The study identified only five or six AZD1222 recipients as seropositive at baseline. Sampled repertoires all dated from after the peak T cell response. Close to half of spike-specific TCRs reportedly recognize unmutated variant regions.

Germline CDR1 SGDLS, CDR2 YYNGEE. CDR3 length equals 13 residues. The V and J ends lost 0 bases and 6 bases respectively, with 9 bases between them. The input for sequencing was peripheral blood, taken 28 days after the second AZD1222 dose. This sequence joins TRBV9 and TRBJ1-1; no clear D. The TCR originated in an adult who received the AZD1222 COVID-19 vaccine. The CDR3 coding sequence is TGTGCCAGCAGCGTAGGTCGAGGCGCTGAAGCTTTCTTT. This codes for CASSVGRGAEAFF.